The clone carrying this TCR beta chain has only one observation. Its antigen is not known. This sample stems from a study of cytomegalovirus exposure and HLA in healthy donors. General study points: Despite most TCR sequences being rare, some public TCRs occurred in many donors.

The CDR3 consists of 15 residues. The germline CDR1 and CDR2 sequences are SGHKS and YYEKEE (reference sequence). The V segment lost 3 bases and the J segment 6 bases; nucleotides outside the gene matches: 5. PCR used 60 Vbeta primers and 13 Jbeta primers. This table comes from immunoSEQ multiplex PCR, and its TCRdb copy is limited to in-frame clones, with some not included. The table has over 130,000 clones, approximately 70% seen once. The chain is built from TRBV5-5 and TRBJ1-5; TRBD1 matches 11 bases. This clonotype was sampled from a woman aged 60 to 75 in good health and CMV-seronegative. Sequenced sample: PBMCs. Here the CDR3 DNA reads TGTGCCAGCAGCTGGGGGACAGGGGGGGGTCAGCCCCAGCATTTT. It is translated as CASSWGTGGGQPQHF.